This record concerns one T cell receptor (beta chain) sequence. Germline and junction disagree at one end, which may indicate a read error. The sample belongs to a study of tumor-infiltrating lymphocytes in primary liver carcinoma. Study at large: Patients' primary liver carcinoma was surgically resected. Tumors, staged T1-T3 N0M0, spanned 4.2 to 10 cm.

From germline, CDR1 is SGHAT and CDR2 FQNNGV. The CDR3 length is 22 residues. The researchers produced TCR beta cDNA from 500 to 550 ng total RNA with a constant-region primer. Nested multiplex PCR, run for three rounds with slightly modified ARM-PCR, yielded TCR beta libraries. Rounds one and two of PCR, each of 10 cycles, were primed with TRBV1-TRBV30 forward primers and a C-beta reverse primer. In TCRdb, the multiplex PCR reads were re-called with MiXCR into one record per CDR3 protein. Here the sample spans more than 150,000 distinct CDR3 sequences, less than 65% being singletons. The researchers obtained blood RNA from unsorted whole blood and also extracted germline DNA.

Sequenced input: peripheral blood. The sequence derives from a man in his forties or fifties with primary liver carcinoma and hepatitis B virus infection. The V call is TRBV11-2, the J call TRBJ2-1, with TRBD1 as a possible D gene (6 bases). CDR3 sequence reads: CASSLSYRGPVRQVRSYNEQFF. Written as DNA, the CDR3 is TGTGCTAGCAGCCTCTCCTACCGGGGCCCCGTGAGACAGGTTCGCTCCTACAATGAGCAGTTCTTC.